Sequencing of this T cell receptor beta chain was carried out in a study of neurological immune-mediated disorders. The germline V gene has CDR1 SGHRS and CDR2 YFSETQ. V dropped 8 bases and J dropped 5; count of bases not matched to a gene: 11. CDR3 length: 14 amino acids. Healthy control samples came from blood bank volunteers in Maryland, USA. From 2 million PBMCs stored at -80 C, the unsorted libraries were generated. This clonotype was counted many times. Its antigen remains unidentified. The authors produced cDNA by 5'RACE using 10-nucleotide random UMIs. TCRdb reanalysed the 5' RACE reads using MiXCR and keeps one entry per CDR3 protein. The sample records 25,000 to 30,000 distinct CDR3 sequences, 10% to 15% being singletons. General study results and limits: The highest TCR clonal expansion occurred in HTLV-1-associated myelopathy; multiple sclerosis fell below healthy controls.

This receptor was identified in a man aged 55 to 70 in good health. Specimen: PBMCs. J is TRBJ2-5 and V is TRBV5-1; 8 bases line up with TRBD2. In DNA, the CDR3 is TGCGCCAGTCAAGCGGGGGTGGCGTCGGAGACCCAGTACTTC. Its protein product is CASQAGVASETQYF.